The 25 T cell receptor beta chains reported below all come from one sample, sequenced in a study of identical twins (dated by TCRdb to 2016 to 2017). Receptor libraries were prepared by 5' RACE. The instrument was an Illumina HiSeq 2000. The raw public data were reprocessed by TCRdb itself: fastp quality trimming at Q25, MiXCR clonotype calling, in-frame beta chains only. One record per CDR3 amino acid sequence lists the most common genes and DNA. The sample contains hundreds of thousands of distinct CDR3 sequences, over 20% of them found a single time. The ten largest clones represent approximately 4.5% of the sample. These data were also reused for a study on T cells expressing NK-cell markers.

Sequenced input: PBMCs. The source is a woman younger than 35 in good health.

This sequence joins TRBV7-2 and TRBJ2-6, with D maybe TRBD2 (6 bases). The V gene's germline CDR1 is SGHTA and CDR2 FQGNSA. The CDR3 contains 17 residues. Trimming pared 2 bases from V and 0 bases from J, leaving 11 bases between. The CDR3 protein is CASSLKEGTSGANVLTF. The CDR3, as DNA: TGTGCCAGCAGCTTAAAGGAGGGTACCTCTGGGGCCAACGTCCTGACTTTC.

This clonotype was seen many times. This chain links TRBV24-1 with TRBJ2-1, with D perhaps given as TRBD1 or TRBD2 (5 bases each). This CDR3 contains 15 residues. The V end lost 2 bases, the J end lost 6 bases, and 13 bases lay between the germline ends. CDR1 and CDR2 from the germline V gene are KGHDR and SFDVKD. This CDR3 reads CATSDSQRGVNEQFF. The CDR3 DNA reads TGTGCCACCAGTGATTCCCAAAGGGGAGTCAATGAGCAGTTCTTC.

This clonotype showed up just once. This chain uses TRBV29-1 with TRBJ2-2, with D unresolved. This CDR3 spans 12 amino acids. V was shortened by 7 bases and J by 0 bases, with 6 bases between the two germline ends. Germline CDR1 and CDR2: SQVTM and ANQGSEA. The CDR3 DNA reads as TGCAGCGGAAGTTCGAACACCGGGGAGCTGTTTTTT. This sequence encodes CSGSSNTGELFF.

This chain links TRBV6-5 with TRBJ2-4; TRBD2 matches 8 bases. The CDR3 is made up of 14 amino acids. The V gene's germline CDR1 is MNHEY and CDR2 SVGAGI. J was trimmed by 7 bases and V by 4 bases; bases with no gene match: 6. This CDR3 reads CASSSPGGENIQYF. CDR3 nucleotide sequence: TGTGCCAGCAGTTCCCCGGGAGGGGAGAACATTCAGTACTTC.

This clonotype has a handful of counts. V gene TRBV3-1 combines with J gene TRBJ2-3, with D possibly being TRBD2 (6 bases). V dropped 2 bases and J dropped 6 bases, with 18 bases sitting between them. CDR3 length: 16 amino acids. Germline CDR1 reads LGHDT; CDR2 reads YNNKEL (reference sequence). CDR3 residues: CASSQPTDPRGDTQYF. The CDR3 region has the DNA TGTGCCAGCAGCCAACCTACAGACCCTCGGGGGGATACGCAGTATTTT.

The chain uses TRBV6-6 and TRBJ2-5, with D maybe TRBD1 (5 bases). CDR1 and CDR2 (germline): MNHNY, SVGAGI (reference sequence). V dropped 2 bases and J dropped 13 bases, with 17 bases sitting between them. This CDR3 spans 13 amino acids. Here the CDR3 DNA reads TGTGCCAGCAGTTACCCGGACATTTCCTCCACGTACTTC. Residues: CASSYPDISSTYF.

The table lists this clonotype with a few counts. The chain recombines TRBV29-1 with TRBJ2-5; 8 bases are a match to TRBD2. Germline V CDR1 and CDR2: SQVTM, ANQGSEA. CDR3 length equals 12 residues. V was clipped by 4 bases and J by 5 bases; unmatched bases: 3. This chain's CDR3 is CSVGSGGETQYF. CDR3 coding DNA: TGCAGCGTTGGATCGGGAGGGGAGACCCAGTACTTC.

The chain has TRBV5-8 and TRBJ1-1, with no clear D. Germline CDR1 is SGHTS and CDR2 is YDEGEE. CDR3 size: 15 residues. With 0 bases removed from V and 4 bases from J, the gap between germline ends came to 13 bases. The CDR3 nucleotides are TGTGCCAGCAGCTTGGCGGGCGTTGCAACCACTGAAGCTTTCTTT. Translation gives CASSLAGVATTEAFF.

The chain uses TRBV7-8 and TRBJ2-1; D remains unclear. With 2 bases removed from V and 10 bases from J, the gap between germline ends came to 18 bases. Germline CDR1 reads SGHVS; CDR2 reads FQNEAQ. CDR3 length: 15 residues. CDR3: CASSLQESLSSEQFF. The CDR3, as DNA: TGTGCCAGCAGCTTACAGGAGTCATTGTCCTCCGAGCAGTTCTTC.

The chain joins TRBV13 to TRBJ2-1; 8 bases agree with TRBD1. CDR1 and CDR2 from the germline V gene are PRHDT and FYEKMQ (reference sequence). V dropped 6 bases and J dropped 9; count of bases not matched to a gene: 13. This CDR3 comprises 15 residues. For the CDR3, the DNA is TGTGCCAGCAGGATAACAGGGGGTGGGTCGGCTGAGCAGTTCTTC. Protein: CASRITGGGSAEQFF.

This chain joins TRBV25-1 and TRBJ2-1; a weak D match, TRBD2 (6 bases). The CDR3 totals 13 residues. Germline V gene data show CDR1 as MGHDK and CDR2 as SYGVNS. V lost 8 bases and J 8 bases, leaving 16 bases between the germline ends. The CDR3 DNA is TGTGCCAGCGGCCTGTCGGGGGTACATGAGCAGTTCTTC. This gives the protein CASGLSGVHEQFF.

In its sample, this clonotype was seen a few times. J is TRBJ2-1 and V is TRBV20-1; unclear D gene. The V end was cut by 3 bases, the J end by 12 bases, with 15 bases between. This CDR3 has 12 residues. Germline V CDR1 and CDR2: DFQATT, SNEGSKA (reference sequence). The CDR3 region has the DNA TGCAGTGCTAGGCAAAGCCAGTTTTGGCAGTTCTTC. Protein: CSARQSQFWQFF.

This clonotype was observed at least ten times. The rearrangement links TRBV7-8 to TRBJ2-4, with 11 bases aligning to TRBD1. This CDR3 spans 15 amino acids. CDR1 is SGHVS and CDR2 is FQNEAQ in the germline V gene. Germline trimming cut 4 bases from V and 7 bases from J; bases unmatched to any gene: 6. Here the CDR3 DNA reads TGTGCCAGCAGCTGGGGACAGGGGGGGTTCAACATTCAGTACTTC. This gives the protein CASSWGQGGFNIQYF.

This clonotype has just one count. The rearrangement joins TRBV7-9 to TRBJ2-1, with 8 bases that match TRBD2. V lost 6 bases to trimming and J lost 4 bases; unmatched junction nucleotides: 8. Germline CDR1 and CDR2: SEHNR and FQNEAQ (reference sequence). The CDR3 consists of 15 residues. The CDR3 here is CASSPRGGLYNEQFF. The CDR3 nucleotides are TGTGCCAGCAGTCCCCGGGGGGGCCTGTACAATGAGCAGTTCTTC.

J is TRBJ2-1 and V is TRBV3-1, with 10 bases matching TRBD2. The CDR3 extends over 18 amino acids. V lost 5 bases, J lost 7 bases, and 17 bases stayed unmatched. Germline V gene lookup returns CDR1 LGHDT and CDR2 YNNKEL (reference sequence). The CDR3 region is CASSNFLTGSGGGNEQFF. DNA for the CDR3: TGTGCCAGCAGCAATTTTCTAACGGGCAGCGGGGGGGGGAATGAGCAGTTCTTC.

This clonotype occurred a few times. The rearrangement uses TRBV10-3 and TRBJ2-1; no reliable D call. The germline V gene has CDR1 ENHRY and CDR2 SYGVKD. The CDR3 loop spans 12 amino acids. The V and J ends lost 3 bases and 6 bases respectively, with 6 bases between them. The DNA for the CDR3 is TGTGCCATCAGTGATTCAGGCAATGAGCAGTTCTTC. It translates to CAISDSGNEQFF.

The J gene is TRBJ2-1, the V gene TRBV11-1; D is undetermined. CDR1 is SGHAT, CDR2 FQDESV, per germline (reference sequence). V was cut by 0 bases and J by 8 bases, with 11 bases left in between. The CDR3 spans 14 residues. For the CDR3, the DNA is TGTGCCAGCAGCTTAGCGGACCTAGTCGATGAGCAGTTCTTC. Its protein product is CASSLADLVDEQFF.

The chain has TRBV10-3 and TRBJ2-2, with D maybe TRBD1 (6 bases). Germline V gene data show CDR1 as ENHRY and CDR2 as SYGVKD. The ends were cut back, 7 bases at V and 6 bases at J, with 15 bases in the middle. The CDR3 consists of 14 residues. Here the CDR3 reads CAIMAGAAAGELFF. In DNA form, the CDR3 reads TGTGCCATCATGGCAGGGGCAGCCGCCGGGGAGCTGTTTTTT.

V and J are TRBV6-5 and TRBJ1-6; D is perhaps TRBD1 (5 bases). Germline V gives CDR1 MNHEY, CDR2 SVGAGI. The CDR3 has 17 residues. The V and J ends lost 0 bases and 1 base respectively, with 10 bases between them. The CDR3 nucleotides are TGTGCCAGCAGTTACTCAAGGGGCGCGTCCTATAATTCACCCCTCCACTTT. Translation gives CASSYSRGASYNSPLHF.

V is TRBV20-1 and J is TRBJ1-1; perhaps TRBD1 as D (6 bases). From germline, CDR1 is DFQATT and CDR2 SNEGSKA (reference sequence). CDR3 length: 14 amino acids. V lost 2 bases, J lost 6 bases, and 16 bases lay in between. As DNA, the CDR3 is TGCAGTGCTAGAATAGGACAGCGTTACTCTGAAGCTTTCTTT. It encodes CSARIGQRYSEAFF.

The sample holds many counts of this clonotype. V usage is TRBV20-1 and J usage is TRBJ2-3, with 11 bases that match TRBD1. CDR1 and CDR2 (germline): DFQATT, SNEGSKA (reference sequence). CDR3 size: 16 residues. V lost 3 bases and J lost 4; bases outside the gene matches: 9. The CDR3 is CSASPMQGQGADTQYF. As DNA, the CDR3 is TGCAGTGCTAGCCCTATGCAGGGACAGGGGGCAGATACGCAGTATTTT.

The rearrangement links TRBV12-3 or TRBV12-4 to TRBJ2-5; D is unresolved. The CDR3 runs 12 residues. The V end lost 6 bases, the J end lost 5 bases, and 10 bases lay between the germline ends. In DNA form, the CDR3 reads TGTGCCAGCAGCGACGGTAGGGAGACCCAGTACTTC. It specifies CASSDGRETQYF.

This clonotype was found many times. This chain links TRBV2 with TRBJ2-5; TRBD2 matches 11 bases. V dropped 6 bases and J dropped 5; count of bases not matched to a gene: 11. From germline, CDR1 is SNHLY and CDR2 FYNNEI. The CDR3 spans 16 residues. The DNA for the CDR3 is TGTGCCAGCAGCGGGACTAGCGGCCCATTAAGGGAGACCCAGTACTTC. Translating gives CASSGTSGPLRETQYF.

Of note for this clonotype: A read error may account for a junction end that differs from germline. The chain employs TRBV3-1 and TRBJ1-3; TRBD1 matches 7 bases. The CDR3 sequence is 15 residues long. Per germline, CDR1 LGHDT and CDR2 YNNKEL (reference sequence). The CDR3 spells CASSHTTGTPGTTYF. The CDR3 nucleotides are TGTGCCAGCAGCCATACGACAGGGACCCCTGGCACCACATATTTT. Full variable domain (missing parts from reference TRBV3-1 and TRBJ1-3): DTAVSQTPKYLVTQMGNDKSIKCEQNLGHDTMYWYKQDSKKFLKIMFSYNNKELIINETVPNRFSPKSPDKAHLNLHINSLELGDSAVYFCASSHTTGTPGTTYFGEGSWLTVV.

This clonotype came up a few times. The chain has TRBV7-6 and TRBJ2-3, with unresolved D. V lost 6 bases, J lost 3 bases, and 13 bases lay in between. The CDR3 extends over 14 amino acids. Germline V gene sequence: CDR1 SGHVS, CDR2 FNYEAQ. The CDR3: CASRSVGPTDTQYF. CDR3 DNA: TGTGCCAGCAGGTCGGTCGGACCTACAGATACGCAGTATTTT.